These 31 T cell receptor beta chains came from one sample sequenced in a study of T cell repertoires in cytomegalovirus infection. TCRdb itself ran the reads through MiXCR, one entry per CDR3 protein. The data contain 680,000 or so distinct CDR3 sequences, approximately 33% of them singletons. These receptors' targets are unknown. The sample here was cultured PBMCs, taken from culture after CMV antigen stimulation. The receptors come from a human donor in good health (CMV status not recorded). Some clones in this sample may be carry-over from other donors' samples.

The chain links TRBV7-2 to TRBJ1-6, with 10 positions matching TRBD1. Germline V gene lookup returns CDR1 SGHTA and CDR2 FQGNSA. This CDR3 has 14 amino acids. The junction had 3 bases not matched to a gene; V was cut back by 6 bases and J by 7 bases. CDR3 region: CASRTGGANSPLHF. As DNA, the CDR3 is TGTGCCAGCAGGACAGGGGGCGCAAATTCACCCCTCCACTTT.

The V call is TRBV4-1, the J call TRBJ2-2, with TRBD2 matching 7 bases. Germline V gene lookup returns CDR1 MGHRA and CDR2 YSYEKL. The V and J ends lost 0 bases and 4 bases, in that order; junction bases with no gene match: 2. The length of the CDR3 is 15 residues. CDR3 sequence reads: CASSQDGGGTGELFF. The CDR3 DNA reads as TGCGCCAGCAGCCAAGATGGGGGGGGCACCGGGGAGCTGTTTTTT.

CDR3 amino acids: CASGPGGLSYEQYF. CDR3 bases: TGTGCCAGCGGGCCCGGGGGGCTCTCCTACGAGCAGTACTTC. V usage is TRBV12-3 or TRBV12-4 and J usage is TRBJ2-7, with a weak D call TRBD2 (7 bases). The CDR3 consists of 14 residues. The V end lost 8 bases, the J end lost 0 bases, and 14 bases lay between the germline ends.

This clonotype has ten or more counts. The chain is built from TRBV7-8 and TRBJ2-1; 11 nucleotides match TRBD2. The CDR3 contains 16 residues. V gave up 5 bases and J gave up 2 bases; unmatched junction bases: 5. Germline V gene sequence: CDR1 SGHVS, CDR2 FQNEAQ. This chain's CDR3 is CASSHTSGSTYNEQFF. The CDR3 DNA reads TGTGCCAGCAGCCATACTAGCGGGAGCACCTACAATGAGCAGTTCTTC.

V gene TRBV10-3 combines with J gene TRBJ1-1, with 9 bases matching TRBD1. Germline CDR1 ENHRY, CDR2 SYGVKD. The CDR3 covers 13 residues. With 11 bases clipped from V and 0 bases from J, the junction kept 4 bases outside the gene matches. The CDR3 loop is CAAGQGMNTEAFF. DNA for the CDR3: TGTGCCGCGGGACAGGGAATGAACACTGAAGCTTTCTTT.

The J gene is TRBJ1-5, the V gene TRBV12-3 or TRBV12-4; D call uncertain. The CDR3 runs 13 residues. V was cut by 7 bases and J by 6 bases, with 13 bases left in between. CDR3 amino acids: CASTKRAGQPQHF. The CDR3, as DNA: TGTGCCAGCACAAAGCGGGCGGGTCAGCCCCAGCATTTT.

Only a few counts were recorded for this clonotype. J is TRBJ1-1 and V is TRBV5-1, with D perhaps TRBD1 (5 bases). V shed 4 bases and J shed 0 bases, with 13 bases lying between them. Germline-derived CDR1 and CDR2 are SGHRS and YFSETQ. The CDR3 contains 15 residues. The CDR3 DNA reads TGCGCCAGCAGCCCGTATCAGGGTATGAACACTGAAGCTTTCTTT. It is translated as CASSPYQGMNTEAFF.

This sequence joins TRBV19 and TRBJ1-1; D is undetermined. The CDR3 has 14 residues. Germline CDR1 reads LNHDA; CDR2 reads SQIVND (reference sequence). Trimming cost V 0 bases and J 0 bases, with 5 bases left between them. The CDR3 DNA reads TGTGCCAGTAGTATAGAGAGGGTGAACACTGAAGCTTTCTTT. Encoded protein: CASSIERVNTEAFF.

Ten or more counts support this clonotype. V and J are TRBV7-6 and TRBJ2-7; 8 bases line up with TRBD1. The CDR3 sequence is 14 residues long. Germline CDR1 SGHVS, CDR2 FNYEAQ. Unmatched junction bases numbered 1, after V lost 0 bases and J lost 3 bases. Written as DNA, the CDR3 is TGTGCCAGCAGCTTAGCGGACAGGGTCTACGAGCAGTACTTC. Translating gives CASSLADRVYEQYF.

This chain uses TRBV19 with TRBJ2-7; 10 nucleotides align to TRBD2. Germline-derived CDR1 and CDR2 are LNHDA and SQIVND (reference sequence). The CDR3 extends over 14 amino acids. Losses at the gene ends were 10 bases for V and 0 bases for J; bases not matched to a gene: 6. CDR3 region: CATSGSLSSYEQYF. The CDR3 bases are TGTGCCACTAGCGGGAGCCTCAGCTCCTACGAGCAGTACTTC.

In its sample, this clonotype was seen a few times. The rearrangement uses TRBV12-3 or TRBV12-4 and TRBJ1-3; D is unclear. The V end was cut by 7 bases, the J end by 4 bases, with 8 bases between. The CDR3 totals 12 residues. CDR3: CASTIIGNTIYF. The CDR3 DNA reads as TGTGCCAGCACCATTATCGGAAACACCATATATTTT.

This clonotype was observed many times. The chain has TRBV7-2 and TRBJ2-7, with unresolved D. Trimming took off 3 bases at V and 10 bases at J, with 19 bases between the two ends. Germline CDR1 reads SGHTA; CDR2 reads FQGNSA. CDR3 length equals 14 residues. The CDR3 region has the DNA TGTGCCAGCAGCTTCTTTTACCGGGTAGCCGACCAGTACTTC. Protein sequence: CASSFFYRVADQYF.

This clonotype was detected many times. CDR3 in DNA: TGTGCCAGCAGTCCGACAGCTACCAACACTGAAGCTTTCTTT. This gives the protein CASSPTATNTEAFF. The J gene is TRBJ1-1, the V gene TRBV6-2 or TRBV6-3; D may be TRBD1 (5 bases). CDR1 and CDR2 (germline): MNHEY, SVGEGT. Trimming took off 5 bases at V and 2 bases at J, with 12 bases between the two ends. CDR3 length: 14 residues.

Only one count was recorded for this clonotype. V usage is TRBV27 and J usage is TRBJ2-2; D possibly matches TRBD1 or TRBD2 (5 bases each). The V and J ends lost 7 bases and 4 bases respectively, with 22 bases between them. This CDR3 region has 17 residues. Germline values: CDR1 MNHEY, CDR2 SMNVEV (reference sequence). The CDR3 sequence: CASTPTRGVSTTGELFF. CDR3 coding DNA: TGTGCCAGCACTCCAACGAGGGGTGTGAGTACCACCGGGGAGCTGTTTTTT.

The chain has TRBV7-6 and TRBJ1-1, with no clear D. The CDR3 has 13 amino acids. V lost 5 bases and J lost 7, with 14 bases in between. CDR1 and CDR2 from the germline V gene are SGHVS and FNYEAQ. CDR3 DNA: TGTGCCAGCAGCCCCACCCAAGGCGTTGAAGCTTTCTTT. It translates to CASSPTQGVEAFF.

This chain uses TRBV12-3 or TRBV12-4 with TRBJ2-5, with 7 bases matching TRBD2. Trimming cost V 3 bases and J 1 base; bases outside gene matches: 11. The CDR3 is 17 amino acids. This chain's CDR3 is CASSFFAQSSGQETQYF. The CDR3 nucleotides read TGTGCCAGCAGTTTCTTTGCTCAGTCTAGCGGCCAAGAGACCCAGTACTTC.

The rearrangement uses TRBV19 and TRBJ1-4; the D is unclear. CDR3 length equals 14 residues. The germline V gene has CDR1 LNHDA and CDR2 SQIVND (reference sequence). The V end lost 6 bases, the J end lost 7 bases, and 15 bases lay between the germline ends. The CDR3 is CASRRAHRSEKLFF. The CDR3 region has the DNA TGTGCCAGTAGGAGGGCTCATCGAAGTGAAAAACTGTTTTTT.

This clonotype has a handful of counts. This rearrangement joins TRBV7-2 to TRBJ1-3, with TRBD1 matching over 10 bases. After removal of 5 bases from V and 0 bases from J, the junction contained 4 bases not matched to a gene. The CDR3 sequence is 16 residues long. CDR1 and CDR2 (germline): SGHTA, FQGNSA. CDR3 DNA sequence: TGTGCCAGCAGCCGCGGACAGGGGGGCTCTGGAAACACCATATATTTT. It yields the protein CASSRGQGGSGNTIYF.

The chain combines TRBV7-8 with TRBJ2-4; D might be TRBD2 (7 bases). V lost 2 bases, J lost 2 bases, and 13 bases lay in between. Germline lookup yields CDR1 SGHVS and CDR2 FQNEAQ. This CDR3 contains 16 residues. The CDR3 spells CASSLFTGGPKNIQYF. CDR3 bases: TGTGCCAGCAGCTTATTTACCGGGGGGCCCAAAAACATTCAGTACTTC.

This clonotype has more than one count but fewer than ten. The V call is TRBV14, the J call TRBJ2-3; 12 bases match TRBD2. Germline CDR1 and CDR2: SGHDN and FVKESK. This CDR3 region has 15 residues. J was trimmed by 7 bases and V by 1 base; bases with no gene match: 3. CDR3 in DNA: TGTGCCAGCAGCCAAGTAGGACTAGCGGGATATACGCAGTATTTT. It encodes CASSQVGLAGYTQYF.

The chain recombines TRBV12-3 or TRBV12-4 with TRBJ1-5, with a tentative D call TRBD1 (6 bases). Trimming pared 6 bases from V and 7 bases from J, leaving 13 bases between. The CDR3 is 13 amino acids. CDR3 region: CASRQGGTQPQHF. For the CDR3, the DNA is TGTGCCAGCAGACAGGGCGGGACCCAGCCCCAGCATTTT.

This clonotype was detected only once. The rearrangement links TRBV7-6 to TRBJ2-7; D is unresolved. V was shortened by 2 bases and J by 5 bases, with 13 bases between the two germline ends. This CDR3 region has 14 residues. In germline, CDR1 is SGHVS, CDR2 FNYEAQ. CDR3 sequence reads: CASSLWGMSNEQYF. In DNA, the CDR3 is TGTGCCAGCAGCTTATGGGGTATGTCGAACGAGCAGTACTTC.

This clonotype showed up many times. This rearrangement joins TRBV7-2 to TRBJ1-5; no reliable D call. The CDR3 has 12 residues. V gave up 0 bases and J gave up 7 bases, with 4 bases separating them. Germline CDR1 reads SGHTA; CDR2 reads FQGNSA. CDR3 residues: CASSLARQPQHF. The CDR3 DNA reads TGTGCCAGCAGCTTAGCGCGGCAGCCCCAGCATTTT.

This clonotype occurred a few times. This chain links TRBV12-3 or TRBV12-4 with TRBJ1-2, with TRBD1 as a possible D gene (6 bases). The CDR3 contains 12 residues. V was clipped by 10 bases and J by 8 bases, with 17 bases between them. In DNA, the CDR3 is TGTGCCACCGCCACAGGGTCTCGGGGCTACACCTTC. Its protein product is CATATGSRGYTF.

There are a few counts of this clonotype. This chain joins TRBV4-1 and TRBJ2-3; D gene unclear. Trimming pared 4 bases from V and 1 base from J, leaving 15 bases between. The germline V gene has CDR1 MGHRA and CDR2 YSYEKL. This CDR3 spans 16 amino acids. CDR3 nucleotide sequence: TGCGCCAGCAGCCTGAATCCAGAAATCGGCACAGATACGCAGTATTTT. This codes for CASSLNPEIGTDTQYF.

The chain employs TRBV11-2 and TRBJ2-1, with TRBD1 identical over 8 bases. Germline assignment: CDR1 SGHAT and CDR2 FQNNGV. CDR3 size: 14 residues. With 5 bases clipped from V and 8 bases from J, the junction kept 8 bases outside the gene matches. The CDR3 nucleotides are TGTGCCAGCAGCCCGGACAGGGTACTTCATGAGCAGTTCTTC. This encodes CASSPDRVLHEQFF.

The table lists this clonotype with a few counts. This chain connects TRBV6-4 to TRBJ1-5; maybe TRBD1 (5 bases). Trimming took 2 bases from V and 2 from J, leaving 16 bases between them. This CDR3 region has 17 residues. Germline V CDR1 and CDR2: MRHNA, SNTAGT. DNA for the CDR3: TGTGCCAGCAGTGACACCGGCGTATGGGGGGGCAATCAGCCCCAGCATTTT. Its protein is CASSDTGVWGGNQPQHF.

V is TRBV6-2 or TRBV6-3 and J is TRBJ2-7, with a weak D call TRBD2 (6 bases). The CDR3 is made up of 13 amino acids. V was clipped by 2 bases and J by 5 bases, with 10 bases between them. Germline CDR1 reads MNHEY; CDR2 reads SVGEGT. This CDR3 reads CASSYGGFDEQYF. For the CDR3, the DNA is TGTGCCAGCAGTTACGGAGGGTTCGACGAGCAGTACTTC.

Only a few counts were recorded for this clonotype. J is TRBJ1-1 and V is TRBV12-3 or TRBV12-4; D possibly corresponds to TRBD1 (5 bases). V lost 7 bases and J 4 bases, leaving 13 bases between the germline ends. The CDR3 runs 13 residues. The CDR3 sequence: CASNPVRATEAFF. The CDR3 nucleotides read TGTGCCAGCAACCCCGTCAGGGCCACTGAAGCTTTCTTT.

This chain joins TRBV20-1 and TRBJ2-7; 10 nucleotides line up with TRBD2. CDR1 and CDR2 from the germline V gene are DFQATT and SNEGSKA (reference sequence). V was pared by 0 bases and J by 3 bases, with 2 bases of the junction left unmatched. This CDR3 region has 14 residues. The CDR3 sequence is CSAREGLASYEQYF. The CDR3 region has the DNA TGCAGTGCTAGAGAGGGACTAGCGAGCTACGAGCAGTACTTC.

This clonotype was detected a few times. The rearrangement uses TRBV7-2 and TRBJ2-1; 8 positions agree with TRBD2. The CDR3 loop spans 15 amino acids. CDR1 is SGHTA and CDR2 is FQGNSA in the germline V gene. J gave up 4 bases and V 7 bases, and 9 bases lay outside the gene matches. Here the CDR3 DNA reads TGTGCCAGCACCACACTCGGGGGGGTGTACAATGAGCAGTTCTTC. It translates to CASTTLGGVYNEQFF.